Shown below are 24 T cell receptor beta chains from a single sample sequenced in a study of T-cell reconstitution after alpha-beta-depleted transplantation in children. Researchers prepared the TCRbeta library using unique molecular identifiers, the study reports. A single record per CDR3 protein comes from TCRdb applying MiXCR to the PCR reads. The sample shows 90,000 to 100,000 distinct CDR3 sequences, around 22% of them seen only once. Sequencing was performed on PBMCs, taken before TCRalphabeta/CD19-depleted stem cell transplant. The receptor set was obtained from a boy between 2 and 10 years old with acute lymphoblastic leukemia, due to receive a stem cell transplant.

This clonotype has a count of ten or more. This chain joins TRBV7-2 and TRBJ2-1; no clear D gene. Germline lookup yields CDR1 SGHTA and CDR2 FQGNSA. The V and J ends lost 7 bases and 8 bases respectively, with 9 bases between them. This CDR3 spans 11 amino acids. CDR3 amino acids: CASTPQDEQFF. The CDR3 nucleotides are TGTGCCAGCACCCCCCAGGATGAGCAGTTCTTC.

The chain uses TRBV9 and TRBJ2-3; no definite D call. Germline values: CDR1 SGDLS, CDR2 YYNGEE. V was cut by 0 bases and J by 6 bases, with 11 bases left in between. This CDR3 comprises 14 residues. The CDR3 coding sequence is TGTGCCAGCAGCGTAGCCGGGCAGGAGGATACGCAGTATTTT. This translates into CASSVAGQEDTQYF.

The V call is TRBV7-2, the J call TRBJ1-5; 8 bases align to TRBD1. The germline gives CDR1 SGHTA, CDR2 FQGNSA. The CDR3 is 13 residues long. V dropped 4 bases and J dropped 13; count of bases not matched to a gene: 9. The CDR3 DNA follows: TGTGCCAGCAGCTCTGACCAGACAGGGGCACAGCATTTT. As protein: CASSSDQTGAQHF.

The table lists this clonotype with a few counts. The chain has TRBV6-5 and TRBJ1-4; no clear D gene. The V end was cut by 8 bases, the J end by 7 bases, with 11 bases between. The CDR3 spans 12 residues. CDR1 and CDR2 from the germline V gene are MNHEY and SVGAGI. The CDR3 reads CASGRDPEKLFF. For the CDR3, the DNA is TGTGCCAGCGGGAGGGATCCTGAAAAACTGTTTTTT.

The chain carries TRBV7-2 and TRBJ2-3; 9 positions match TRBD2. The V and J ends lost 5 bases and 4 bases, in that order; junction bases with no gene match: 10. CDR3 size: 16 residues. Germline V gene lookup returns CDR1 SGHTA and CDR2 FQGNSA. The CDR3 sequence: CASSPILAGEADTQYF. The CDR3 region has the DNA TGTGCCAGCAGCCCCATATTAGCGGGAGAGGCAGATACGCAGTATTTT.

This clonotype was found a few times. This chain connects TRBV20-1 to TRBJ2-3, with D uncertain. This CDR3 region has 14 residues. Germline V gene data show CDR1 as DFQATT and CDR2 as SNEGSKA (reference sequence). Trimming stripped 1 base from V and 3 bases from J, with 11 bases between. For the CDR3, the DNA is TGCAGTGCTAGAGGTGCATTACAAACAGATACGCAGTATTTT. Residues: CSARGALQTDTQYF.

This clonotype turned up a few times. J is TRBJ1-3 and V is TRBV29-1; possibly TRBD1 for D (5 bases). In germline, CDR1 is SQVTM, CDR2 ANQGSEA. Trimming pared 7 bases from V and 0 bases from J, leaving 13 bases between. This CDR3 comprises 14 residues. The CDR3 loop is CSATDIFSGNTIYF. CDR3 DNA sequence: TGCAGCGCCACGGACATCTTCTCTGGAAACACCATATATTTT. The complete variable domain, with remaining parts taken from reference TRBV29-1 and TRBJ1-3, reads SAVISQKPSRDICQRGTSLTIQCQVDSQVTMMFWYRQQPGQSLTLIATANQGSEATYESGFVIDKFPISRPNLTFSTLTVSNMSPEDSSIYLCSATDIFSGNTIYFGEGSWLTVV.

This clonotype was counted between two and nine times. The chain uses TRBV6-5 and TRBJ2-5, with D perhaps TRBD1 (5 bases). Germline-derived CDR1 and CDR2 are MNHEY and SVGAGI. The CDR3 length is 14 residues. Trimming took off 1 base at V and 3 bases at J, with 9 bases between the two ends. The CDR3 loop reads CASSYLGLEETQYF. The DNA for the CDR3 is TGTGCCAGCAGTTACTTGGGGCTAGAAGAGACCCAGTACTTC.

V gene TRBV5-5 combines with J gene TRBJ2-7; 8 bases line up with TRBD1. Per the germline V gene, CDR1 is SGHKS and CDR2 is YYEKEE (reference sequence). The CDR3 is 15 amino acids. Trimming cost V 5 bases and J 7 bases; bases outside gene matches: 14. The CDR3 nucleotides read TGTGCCAGCAGTTTCCTCGGGACAGGTCGTGAGGAGCAGTACTTC. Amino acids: CASSFLGTGREEQYF.

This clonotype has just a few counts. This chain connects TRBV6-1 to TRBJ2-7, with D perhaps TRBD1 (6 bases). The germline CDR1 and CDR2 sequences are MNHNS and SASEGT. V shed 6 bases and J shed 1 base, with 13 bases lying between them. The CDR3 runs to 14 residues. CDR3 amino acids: CASRDTGISYEQYF. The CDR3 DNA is TGTGCCAGCAGGGATACAGGGATATCCTACGAGCAGTACTTC.

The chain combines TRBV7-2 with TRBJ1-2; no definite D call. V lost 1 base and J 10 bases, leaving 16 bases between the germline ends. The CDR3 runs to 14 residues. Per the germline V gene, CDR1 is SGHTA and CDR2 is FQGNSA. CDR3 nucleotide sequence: TGTGCCAGCAGCTTAGGTACCAGGTCGTCTTCCTACACCTTC. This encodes CASSLGTRSSSYTF.

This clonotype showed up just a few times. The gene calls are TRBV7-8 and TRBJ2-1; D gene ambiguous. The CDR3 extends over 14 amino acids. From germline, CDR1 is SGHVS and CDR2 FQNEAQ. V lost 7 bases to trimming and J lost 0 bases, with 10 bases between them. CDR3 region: CASKHPSSYNEQFF. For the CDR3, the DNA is TGTGCCAGCAAGCATCCGAGCTCCTACAATGAGCAGTTCTTC.

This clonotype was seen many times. The chain's CDR3 is CASSPLGLQGGEKLFF. The CDR3 coding sequence is TGTGCCAGCAGCCCCCTGGGACTACAGGGAGGGGAAAAACTGTTTTTT. The V call is TRBV7-9, the J call TRBJ1-4; D is possibly TRBD1 (6 bases). Germline-derived CDR1 and CDR2 are SEHNR and FQNEAQ (reference sequence). V was cut by 5 bases and J by 8 bases, with 21 bases left in between. CDR3 length equals 16 residues.

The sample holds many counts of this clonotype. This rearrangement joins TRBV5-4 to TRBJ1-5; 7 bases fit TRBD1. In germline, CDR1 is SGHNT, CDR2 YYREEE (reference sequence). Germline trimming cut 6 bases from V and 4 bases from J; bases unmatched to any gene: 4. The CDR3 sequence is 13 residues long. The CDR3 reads CASTLDRNQPQHF. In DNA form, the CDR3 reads TGTGCCAGCACCCTGGACAGGAATCAGCCCCAGCATTTT.

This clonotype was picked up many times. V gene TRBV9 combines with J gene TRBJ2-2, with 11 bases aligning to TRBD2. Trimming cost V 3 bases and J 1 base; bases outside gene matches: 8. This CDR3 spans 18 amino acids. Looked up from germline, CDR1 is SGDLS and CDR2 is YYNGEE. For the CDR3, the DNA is TGTGCCAGCAGCGCTCCTGTAGCGGGAGGGCGGAACACCGGGGAGCTGTTTTTT. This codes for CASSAPVAGGRNTGELFF.

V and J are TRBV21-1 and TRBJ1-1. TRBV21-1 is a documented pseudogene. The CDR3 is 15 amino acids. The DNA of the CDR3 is TGTGCCAGCAGCAAAGCGCGGAGGAGGGACACTGAAGCTTTCTTT. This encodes CASSKARRRDTEAFF.

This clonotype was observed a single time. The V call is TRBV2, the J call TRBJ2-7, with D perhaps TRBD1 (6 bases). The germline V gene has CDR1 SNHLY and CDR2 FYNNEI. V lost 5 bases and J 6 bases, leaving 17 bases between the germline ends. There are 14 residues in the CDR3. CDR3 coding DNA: TGTGCCAGCAGTCTCCGCGGCAGGGGCATCGAGCAGTACTTC. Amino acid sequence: CASSLRGRGIEQYF.

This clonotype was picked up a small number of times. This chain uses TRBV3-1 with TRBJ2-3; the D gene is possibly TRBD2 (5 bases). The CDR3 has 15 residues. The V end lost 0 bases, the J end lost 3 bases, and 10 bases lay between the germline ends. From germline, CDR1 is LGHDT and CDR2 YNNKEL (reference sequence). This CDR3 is CASSQDGLATDTQYF. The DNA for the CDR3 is TGTGCCAGCAGCCAAGATGGGCTAGCAACAGATACGCAGTATTTT.

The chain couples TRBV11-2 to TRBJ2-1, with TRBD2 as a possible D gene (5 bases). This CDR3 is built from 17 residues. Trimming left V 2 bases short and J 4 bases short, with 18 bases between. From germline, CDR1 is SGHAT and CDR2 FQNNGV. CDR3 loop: CASSLMAGLPVYNEQFF. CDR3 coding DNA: TGTGCCAGCAGCTTAATGGCCGGACTCCCGGTGTACAATGAGCAGTTCTTC. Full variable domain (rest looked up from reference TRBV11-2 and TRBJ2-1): EAGVAQSPRYKIIEKRQSVAFWCNPISGHATLYWYQQILGQGPKLLIQFQNNGVVDDSQLPKDRFSAERLKGVDSTLKIQPAKLEDSAVYLCASSLMAGLPVYNEQFFGPGTRLTVL.

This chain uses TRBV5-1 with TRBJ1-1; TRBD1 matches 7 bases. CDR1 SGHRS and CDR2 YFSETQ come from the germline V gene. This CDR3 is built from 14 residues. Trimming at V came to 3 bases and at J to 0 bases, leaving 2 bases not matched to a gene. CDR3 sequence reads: CASSSGQMNTEAFF. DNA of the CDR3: TGCGCCAGCAGCTCGGGACAGATGAACACTGAAGCTTTCTTT. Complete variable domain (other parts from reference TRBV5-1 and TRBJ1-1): KAGVTQTPRYLIKTRGQQVTLSCSPISGHRSVSWYQQTPGQGLQFLFEYFSETQRNKGNFPGRFSGRQFSNSRSEMNVSTLELGDSALYLCASSSGQMNTEAFFGQGTRLTVV.

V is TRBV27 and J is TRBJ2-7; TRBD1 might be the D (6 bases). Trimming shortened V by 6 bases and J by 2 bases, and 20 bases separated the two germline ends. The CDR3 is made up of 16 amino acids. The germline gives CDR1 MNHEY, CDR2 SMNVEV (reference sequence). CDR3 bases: TGTGCCAGCAGCTTTGGGGGCGTTGGACAGCCCTACGAGCAGTACTTC. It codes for CASSFGGVGQPYEQYF.

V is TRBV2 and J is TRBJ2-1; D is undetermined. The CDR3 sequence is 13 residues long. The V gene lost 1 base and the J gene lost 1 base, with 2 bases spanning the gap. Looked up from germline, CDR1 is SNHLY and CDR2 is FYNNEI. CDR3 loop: CASSEVSYNEQFF. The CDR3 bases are TGTGCCAGCAGTGAAGTGTCCTACAATGAGCAGTTCTTC. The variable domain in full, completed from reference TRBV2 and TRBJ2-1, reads EPEVTQTPSHQVTQMGQEVILRCVPISNHLYFYWYRQILGQKVEFLVSFYNNEISEKSEIFDDQFSVERPDGSNFTLKIRSTKLEDSAMYFCASSEVSYNEQFFGPGTRLTVL.

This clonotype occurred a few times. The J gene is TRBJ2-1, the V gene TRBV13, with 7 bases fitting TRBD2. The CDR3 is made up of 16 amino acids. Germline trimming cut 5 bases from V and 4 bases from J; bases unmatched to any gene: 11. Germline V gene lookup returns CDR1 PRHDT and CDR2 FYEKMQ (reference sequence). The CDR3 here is CASSPRSSGNYNEQFF. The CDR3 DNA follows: TGTGCCAGCAGCCCCCGGTCTAGCGGCAATTACAATGAGCAGTTCTTC.

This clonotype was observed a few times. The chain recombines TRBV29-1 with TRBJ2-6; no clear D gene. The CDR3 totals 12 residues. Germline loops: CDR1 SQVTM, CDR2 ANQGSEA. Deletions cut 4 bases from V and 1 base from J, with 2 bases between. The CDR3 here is CSVGSGANVLTF. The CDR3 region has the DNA TGCAGCGTTGGGTCTGGGGCCAACGTCCTGACTTTC.